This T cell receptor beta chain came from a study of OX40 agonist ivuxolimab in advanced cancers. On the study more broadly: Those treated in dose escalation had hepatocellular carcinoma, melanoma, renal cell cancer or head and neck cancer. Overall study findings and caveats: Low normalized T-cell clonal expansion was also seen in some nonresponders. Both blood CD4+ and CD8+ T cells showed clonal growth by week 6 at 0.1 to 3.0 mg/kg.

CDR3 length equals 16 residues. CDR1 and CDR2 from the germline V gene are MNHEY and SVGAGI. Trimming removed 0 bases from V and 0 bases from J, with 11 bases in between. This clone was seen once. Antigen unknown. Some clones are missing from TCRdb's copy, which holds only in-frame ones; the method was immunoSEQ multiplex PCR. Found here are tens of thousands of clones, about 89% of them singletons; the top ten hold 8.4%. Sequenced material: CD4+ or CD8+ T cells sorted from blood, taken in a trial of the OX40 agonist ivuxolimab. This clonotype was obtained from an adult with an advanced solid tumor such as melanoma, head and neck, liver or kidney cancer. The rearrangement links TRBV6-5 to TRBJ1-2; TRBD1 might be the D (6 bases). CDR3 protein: CASSYSNGGANYGYTF. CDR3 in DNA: TGTGCCAGCAGTTACTCGAATGGGGGCGCTAACTATGGCTACACCTTC.